The 2 T cell receptor beta chains below all came from one sample that was sequenced in a study of blood T cell repertoires in COVID-19. Using immunoSEQ multiplex PCR, the repertoire was profiled, and TCRdb retains in-frame clones only, with some absent. The repertoire holds about 380,000 clones, 88% seen once, with 1.2% in the top ten. The sample comprised PBMCs or T cells enriched from blood (not recorded which). Receptors originate from a woman aged 18-35 years who had recovered from COVID-19.

This chain uses TRBV6-6 with TRBJ2-7; D gene unclear. CDR1 and CDR2 from the germline V gene are MNHNY and SVGAGI (reference sequence). The CDR3 extends over 14 amino acids. The V end lost 2 bases, the J end lost 0 bases, and 8 bases lay between the germline ends. CDR3 in DNA: TGTGCCAGCAGTTACCTTTCGTCCTCCTACGAGCAGTACTTC. Protein: CASSYLSSSYEQYF.

This clone showed up just a few times. The chain links TRBV3-1 (or the pseudogene TRBV3-2) to TRBJ1-6, with a possible D match to TRBD1 (6 bases). V gave up 0 bases and J gave up 7 bases, with 10 bases separating them. Germline CDR1 and CDR2: LGHDT and YNNKEL (reference sequence). The CDR3 has 15 amino acids. The CDR3 protein is CASSQDGGPNSPLHF. The CDR3 DNA reads as TGTGCCAGCAGCCAAGACGGGGGGCCGAATTCACCCCTCCACTTT.